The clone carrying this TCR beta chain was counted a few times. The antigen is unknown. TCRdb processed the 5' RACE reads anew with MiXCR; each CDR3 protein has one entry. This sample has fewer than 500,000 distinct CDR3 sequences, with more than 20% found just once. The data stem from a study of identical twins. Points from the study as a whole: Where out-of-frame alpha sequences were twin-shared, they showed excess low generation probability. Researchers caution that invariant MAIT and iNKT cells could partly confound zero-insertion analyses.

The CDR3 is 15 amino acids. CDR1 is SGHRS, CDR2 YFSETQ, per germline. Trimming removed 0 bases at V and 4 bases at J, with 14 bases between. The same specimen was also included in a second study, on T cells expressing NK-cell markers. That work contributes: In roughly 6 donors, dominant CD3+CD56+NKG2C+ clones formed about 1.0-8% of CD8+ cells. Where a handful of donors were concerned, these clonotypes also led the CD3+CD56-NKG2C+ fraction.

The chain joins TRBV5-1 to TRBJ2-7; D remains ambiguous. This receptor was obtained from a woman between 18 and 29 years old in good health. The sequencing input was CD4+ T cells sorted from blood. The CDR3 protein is CASSLEVMPTYEQYF. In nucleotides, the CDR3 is TGCGCCAGCAGCTTGGAGGTTATGCCCACTTACGAGCAGTACTTC.